Each of the 23 T cell receptor beta chains below was sequenced from the same sample in a study of shared clonotypes between healthy human individuals. The repertoire was sequenced with immunoSEQ multiplex PCR; TCRdb's copy has only in-frame clones and lacks some. The data hold under 200,000 clones, with 80% to 95% observed a single time. The sample was naive CD4+ T cells sorted from blood. Subset described: CD45RA+ positively selected. Source of these receptors: a woman aged 25 to 39 in good health.

The chain carries TRBV6-5 and TRBJ2-7; the match to TRBD2 covers 10 bases. The CDR3 consists of 15 residues. Germline-derived CDR1 and CDR2 are MNHEY and SVGAGI. The V segment lost 2 bases and the J segment 5 bases; nucleotides outside the gene matches: 6. In DNA, the CDR3 is TGTGCCAGCAGTTACAACCTAGCGGGAGTCGACGAGCAGTACTTC. Protein: CASSYNLAGVDEQYF.

The chain combines TRBV30 with TRBJ2-7; D gene unclear. With 7 bases removed from V and 2 bases from J, the gap between germline ends came to 12 bases. Per the germline V gene, CDR1 is GTSNPN and CDR2 is SVGIG (reference sequence). The CDR3 has 12 residues. CDR3 in amino acids: CAFSRSTYEQYF. The CDR3 DNA reads TGTGCCTTTAGCCGAAGCACCTACGAGCAGTACTTC.

The chain employs TRBV15 and TRBJ2-7; D remains unclear. Germline loops: CDR1 LNHNV, CDR2 YYDKDF (reference sequence). The CDR3 has 17 amino acids. Trimming removed 0 bases at V and 0 bases at J, with 15 bases between. The CDR3 DNA reads as TGTGCCACCAGCAGAGACCAGACATCCTTTAGCTCCTACGAGCAGTACTTC. This translates into CATSRDQTSFSSYEQYF.

The V call is TRBV5-1, the J call TRBJ1-1; D call uncertain. CDR3 length: 13 amino acids. V lost 2 bases to trimming and J lost 1 base, with 6 bases between them. The germline V gene has CDR1 SGHRS and CDR2 YFSETQ. Here the CDR3 reads CASSFTENTEAFF. The CDR3 DNA reads TGCGCCAGCAGCTTTACAGAGAACACTGAAGCTTTCTTT. Full variable domain (missing parts from reference TRBV5-1 and TRBJ1-1): KAGVTQTPRYLIKTRGQQVTLSCSPISGHRSVSWYQQTPGQGLQFLFEYFSETQRNKGNFPGRFSGRQFSNSRSEMNVSTLELGDSALYLCASSFTENTEAFFGQGTRLTVV.

The J gene is TRBJ1-1, the V gene TRBV11-2; D is unclear. This CDR3 has 16 amino acids. The V end was cut by 4 bases, the J end by 7 bases, with 22 bases between. From germline, CDR1 is SGHAT and CDR2 FQNNGV. The CDR3 DNA sequence: TGTGCCAGCAGCTCACGCCCAATCCGTAGGAGTTTTGAAGCTTTCTTT. Translating gives CASSSRPIRRSFEAFF. Full variable domain (outside the CDR3, taken from reference TRBV11-2 and TRBJ1-1): EAGVAQSPRYKIIEKRQSVAFWCNPISGHATLYWYQQILGQGPKLLIQFQNNGVVDDSQLPKDRFSAERLKGVDSTLKIQPAKLEDSAVYLCASSSRPIRRSFEAFFGQGTRLTVV.

This chain connects TRBV14 to TRBJ2-5; no clear D. Germline-derived CDR1 and CDR2 are SGHDN and FVKESK. Trimming cost V 1 base and J 5 bases, with 5 bases left between them. The CDR3 consists of 12 residues. The DNA for the CDR3 is TGTGCCAGCAGCCAAGCCGGGGAGACCCAGTACTTC. Encoded protein: CASSQAGETQYF.

The chain combines TRBV6-4 with TRBJ1-2; 7 bases are a match to TRBD1. The CDR3 is 14 amino acids. Trimming took 0 bases from V and 7 from J; bases not matched to a gene: 5. Germline V gene sequence: CDR1 MRHNA, CDR2 SNTAGT. Written as DNA, the CDR3 is TGTGCCAGCAGTGACTCGGGAGGGGGCTCTGGCTACACCTTC. This translates into CASSDSGGGSGYTF.

This clone showed up just a few times. This sequence joins TRBV2 and TRBJ1-1, with 9 bases matching TRBD1. V shed 7 bases, J shed 6 bases, and the junction held 6 bases outside the gene matches. From germline, CDR1 is SNHLY and CDR2 FYNNEI. The CDR3 is 13 residues long. The CDR3 sequence is CASIPDRGSEAFF. CDR3 DNA: TGTGCCAGCATCCCGGACAGGGGATCTGAAGCTTTCTTT.

The V call is TRBV7-2, the J call TRBJ2-7; 11 bases line up with TRBD2. After removal of 5 bases from V and 4 bases from J, the junction contained 7 bases not matched to a gene. The CDR3 is 15 amino acids. Looked up from germline, CDR1 is SGHTA and CDR2 is FQGNSA. The chain's CDR3 is CASSQGTSGTYEQYF. CDR3 nucleotides: TGTGCCAGCAGCCAAGGGACTAGCGGAACTTACGAGCAGTACTTC.

The chain links TRBV28 to TRBJ2-7; D assignment may be TRBD1 or TRBD2 (6 bases each). Germline V gene data show CDR1 as MDHEN and CDR2 as SYDVKM. V gave up 3 bases and J gave up 2 bases, with 20 bases separating them. The CDR3 totals 17 residues. The CDR3 here is CASSFLGGQRSAYEQYF. The CDR3 bases are TGTGCCAGCAGTTTTCTTGGGGGGCAGCGCTCAGCCTACGAGCAGTACTTC. The full variable domain, its missing parts supplied by reference TRBV28 and TRBJ2-7, is DVKVTQSSRYLVKRTGEKVFLECVQDMDHENMFWYRQDPGLGLRLIYFSYDVKMKEKGDIPEGYSVSREKKERFSLILESASTNQTSMYLCASSFLGGQRSAYEQYFGPGTRLTVT.

The chain couples TRBV29-1 to TRBJ1-3; D not resolved. Trimming removed 4 bases from V and 0 bases from J, with 10 bases in between. CDR3 length: 14 residues. The V gene's germline CDR1 is SQVTM and CDR2 ANQGSEA. CDR3 in amino acids: CSVAGLNSGNTIYF. The CDR3 DNA sequence: TGCAGCGTTGCCGGCCTAAACTCTGGAAACACCATATATTTT.

This clone appeared once. The rearrangement joins TRBV28 to TRBJ2-3; 10 nucleotides align to TRBD1. CDR3 size: 16 residues. The V gene end was trimmed by 8 bases and the J gene end by 3 bases; junction bases not matched to a gene: 11. Germline loops: CDR1 MDHEN, CDR2 SYDVKM. CDR3 DNA sequence: TGTGCCAGCGGAGGGGGGACAGGGGCCGAAACAGATACGCAGTATTTT. This encodes CASGGGTGAETDTQYF. Together with reference TRBV28 and TRBJ2-3, the CDR3 gives the full variable domain: DVKVTQSSRYLVKRTGEKVFLECVQDMDHENMFWYRQDPGLGLRLIYFSYDVKMKEKGDIPEGYSVSREKKERFSLILESASTNQTSMYLCASGGGTGAETDTQYFGPGTRLTVL.

The chain links TRBV5-1 to TRBJ2-1; 8 bases line up with TRBD2. CDR1 is SGHRS and CDR2 is YFSETQ in the germline V gene. The CDR3 spans 13 residues. CDR3 protein: CASAGVVGNEQFF. The CDR3 DNA sequence: TGCGCTTCAGCGGGAGTAGTAGGAAATGAGCAGTTCTTC.

The chain has TRBV5-4 and TRBJ2-1; TRBD2 matches 11 bases. The CDR3 is 17 residues long. Germline V lookup: CDR1 SGHNT, CDR2 YYREEE (reference sequence). V was clipped by 3 bases and J by 6 bases; unmatched bases: 11. Here the CDR3 DNA reads TGTGCCAGCAGCTCGACGGTGACTAGCGGGACCGGCAATGAGCAGTTCTTC. This codes for CASSSTVTSGTGNEQFF.

This chain connects TRBV5-6 to TRBJ2-7, with D possibly matching TRBD2 (5 bases). There are 16 residues in the CDR3. Trimming removed 1 base at V and 0 bases at J, with 14 bases between. CDR1 and CDR2 (germline): SGHDT, YYEEEE. CDR3 residues: CASSLYSRRASYEQYF. CDR3 in DNA: TGTGCCAGCAGCTTGTATAGCCGGCGGGCCTCCTACGAGCAGTACTTC.

This clone has just a few counts. The chain uses TRBV20-1 and TRBJ2-7; D not resolved. Germline loops: CDR1 DFQATT, CDR2 SNEGSKA (reference sequence). V lost 6 bases and J 5 bases, leaving 8 bases between the germline ends. The CDR3 is 10 amino acids. The CDR3 DNA reads TGCAGTGCCGACGACCACGAGCAGTACTTC. Amino acid sequence: CSADDHEQYF.

The V gene is TRBV2, the J gene TRBJ2-7; D might be TRBD1 or TRBD2, each matching 5 bases. V was cut by 1 base and J by 0 bases, with 10 bases left in between. Per germline, CDR1 SNHLY and CDR2 FYNNEI. The CDR3 is 15 amino acids. The CDR3 sequence is CASSEERGSSYEQYF. The CDR3 nucleotides are TGTGCCAGCAGTGAAGAGAGGGGCAGCTCCTACGAGCAGTACTTC.

The chain carries TRBV9 and TRBJ2-5, with D uncertain. V dropped 4 bases and J dropped 1 base, with 20 bases sitting between them. CDR3 size: 17 residues. CDR1 is SGDLS and CDR2 is YYNGEE in the germline V gene. As DNA, the CDR3 is TGTGCCAGCAGCCCTTCCAGTCCTACTGCCCCCCAAGAGACCCAGTACTTC. It codes for CASSPSSPTAPQETQYF.

The rearrangement links TRBV6-9 to TRBJ2-7; no clear D. V shed 6 bases and J shed 2 bases, with 5 bases lying between them. This CDR3 contains 11 residues. Germline V gene data show CDR1 as MNHGY and CDR2 as SVAAGI. The CDR3 spells CASSSAYEQYF. The CDR3, as DNA: TGTGCCAGCAGCTCCGCCTACGAGCAGTACTTC.

The CDR3 region has the DNA TGTGCCAGCTCACCGACAGGCACAGATACGCAGTATTTT. It translates to CASSPTGTDTQYF. The J gene is TRBJ2-3, the V gene TRBV18, with a tentative D call TRBD1 (5 bases). Germline CDR1 reads KGHSH; CDR2 reads LQKENI. CDR3 size: 13 residues. With 3 bases removed from V and 1 base from J, the gap between germline ends came to 5 bases.

The rearrangement links TRBV28 to TRBJ2-2; TRBD1 aligns across 8 bases. The V gene end was trimmed by 6 bases and the J gene end by 5 bases; junction bases not matched to a gene: 5. This CDR3 has 14 amino acids. The V gene's germline CDR1 is MDHEN and CDR2 SYDVKM. CDR3: CASRGTGRTGELFF. DNA of the CDR3: TGTGCCAGCAGAGGGACAGGACGGACCGGGGAGCTGTTTTTT.

The chain links TRBV2 to TRBJ1-5; tentatively, D is TRBD1 (6 bases). The CDR3 loop spans 17 amino acids. Germline values: CDR1 SNHLY, CDR2 FYNNEI. The V and J ends lost 6 bases and 0 bases respectively, with 18 bases between them. In nucleotides, the CDR3 is TGTGCCAGCAGCGCCCAAGGTACAGGGCTTAGCAATCAGCCCCAGCATTTT. Protein sequence: CASSAQGTGLSNQPQHF.

CDR3 sequence reads: CASNTRDPSDGYTF. CDR3 bases: TGTGCCAGTAATACCCGGGACCCTTCGGACGGCTACACCTTC. This chain uses TRBV19 with TRBJ1-2, with a possible D match to TRBD1 (5 bases). Germline CDR1 LNHDA, CDR2 SQIVND (reference sequence). V lost 7 bases to trimming and J lost 8 bases, with 20 bases between them. The CDR3 has 14 residues.